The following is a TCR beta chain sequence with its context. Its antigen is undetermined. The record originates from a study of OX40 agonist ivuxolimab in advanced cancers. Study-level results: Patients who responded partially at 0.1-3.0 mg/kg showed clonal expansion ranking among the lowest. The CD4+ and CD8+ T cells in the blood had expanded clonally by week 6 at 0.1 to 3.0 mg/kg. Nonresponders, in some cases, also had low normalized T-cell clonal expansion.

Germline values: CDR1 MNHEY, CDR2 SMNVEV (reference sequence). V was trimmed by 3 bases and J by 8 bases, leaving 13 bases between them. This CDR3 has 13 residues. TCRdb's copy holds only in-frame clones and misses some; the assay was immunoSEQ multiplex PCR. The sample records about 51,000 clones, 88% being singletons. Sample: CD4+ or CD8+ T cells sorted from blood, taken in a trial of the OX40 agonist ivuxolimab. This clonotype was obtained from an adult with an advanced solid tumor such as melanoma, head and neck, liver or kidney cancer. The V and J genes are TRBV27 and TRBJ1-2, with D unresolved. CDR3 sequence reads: CASSFDPLWGYTF. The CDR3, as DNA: TGTGCCAGCAGTTTTGACCCCCTTTGGGGCTACACCTTC.